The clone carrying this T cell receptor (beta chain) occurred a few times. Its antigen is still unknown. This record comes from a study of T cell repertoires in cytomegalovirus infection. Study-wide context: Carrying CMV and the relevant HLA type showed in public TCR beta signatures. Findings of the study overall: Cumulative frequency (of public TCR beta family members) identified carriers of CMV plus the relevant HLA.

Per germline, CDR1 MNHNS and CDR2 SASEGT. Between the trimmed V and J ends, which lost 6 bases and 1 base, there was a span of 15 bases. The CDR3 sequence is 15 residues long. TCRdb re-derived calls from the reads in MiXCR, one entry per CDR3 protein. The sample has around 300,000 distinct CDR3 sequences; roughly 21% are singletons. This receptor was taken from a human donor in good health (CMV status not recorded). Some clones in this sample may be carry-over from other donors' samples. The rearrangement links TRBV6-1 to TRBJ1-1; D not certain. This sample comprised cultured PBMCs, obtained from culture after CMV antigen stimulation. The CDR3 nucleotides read TGTGCCAGCAGCGCCGTCGGGTCCGGGAACACTGAAGCTTTCTTT. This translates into CASSAVGSGNTEAFF.